These T cell receptor beta chains were read from a single sample in a study of cytomegalovirus exposure and HLA in healthy donors. The data were produced by immunoSEQ multiplex PCR, yet TCRdb's version contains in-frame clones alone and is incomplete. The data show about 150,000 clones, 77% seen once. Sequencing was carried out using PBMCs. The receptors were sampled from a woman in her twenties or thirties in good health and CMV-seropositive. The CDR3 runs from the conserved cysteine through the conserved F or W. The order of the fields is V gene, D gene, clone size, J gene, CDR3 DNA, CDR3 protein. A D gene is named only where the DNA matches it firmly. The size entry is marked missing in some rows and otherwise reads once, few, many or a size class.

V: TRBV27
D: TRBD1
size: .
J: TRBJ1-5
DNA: TGTGCCAGCAGTTTCGACAGGGAGGGCAATCAGCCCCAGCATTTT
CDR3: CASSFDREGNQPQHF

V: TRBV4-3
D: TRBD1
size: .
J: TRBJ1-4
DNA: TGCGCCAGCAGCCAAGAAGGTACAGGGGCGAATGAAAAACTGTTTTTT
CDR3: CASSQEGTGANEKLFF

V: TRBV7-2
D: TRBD1
size: .
J: TRBJ2-7
DNA: TGTGCCAGCAGCTCTCCGGACAGGGGTACCTACGAGCAGTACTTC
CDR3: CASSSPDRGTYEQYF

V: TRBV18
D: .
size: once
J: TRBJ1-1
DNA: TGTGCCAGCTCACCTTCGGGGAACACTGAAGCTTTCTTT
CDR3: CASSPSGNTEAFF

V: TRBV2
D: TRBD2
size: few
J: TRBJ2-1
DNA: TGTGCCAGCAGTGCCTCGATCACTAGCGGCTACAATGAGCAGTTCTTC
CDR3: CASSASITSGYNEQFF

V: TRBV11-3
D: .
size: few
J: TRBJ2-1
DNA: TGTGCCAGCAGCCCCGGGGCCGCTAGCGCCAATGAGCAGTTCTTC
CDR3: CASSPGAASANEQFF

V: TRBV5-4
D: .
size: few
J: TRBJ1-2
DNA: TGTGCCAGCAGCTTGAGTGGTAGGGGCGGCGGCTACACCTTC
CDR3: CASSLSGRGGGYTF

V: TRBV28
D: .
size: .
J: TRBJ1-1
DNA: TGTGCCAGCAGTTTATCAGGGGTCAACACTGAAGCTTTCTTT
CDR3: CASSLSGVNTEAFF

V: TRBV6-5
D: .
size: many
J: TRBJ2-2
DNA: TGTGCCAGCAGTTACGACTCAGGGACCGGGGAGCTGTTTTTT
CDR3: CASSYDSGTGELFF

V: TRBV4-2
D: .
size: .
J: TRBJ2-7
DNA: TGTGCCAGCAGCCCCCCTTTTGAGCGGTACGAGCAGTACTTC
CDR3: CASSPPFERYEQYF

V: TRBV11-3
D: TRBD2
size: .
J: TRBJ2-4
DNA: TGTGCCAGCAGCTTAGGGGCTAGCGGGAGAGAAAACATTCAGTACTTC
CDR3: CASSLGASGRENIQYF

V: TRBV7-3
D: .
size: .
J: TRBJ2-5
DNA: TGTGCCAGCAGCCGACGGACGACAGGCCAAGAGACCCAGTACTTC
CDR3: CASSRRTTGQETQYF

V: TRBV28
D: TRBD2
size: once
J: TRBJ2-3
DNA: TGTGCCAGCAGTATCCCTAGCGGCAGCACAGATACGCAGTATTTT
CDR3: CASSIPSGSTDTQYF

V: TRBV9
D: TRBD2
size: .
J: TRBJ2-1
DNA: TGTGCCAGCAGCATTAGACTAGCGGGATACAATGAGCAGTTCTTC
CDR3: CASSIRLAGYNEQFF

V: TRBV6-1
D: TRBD1
size: .
J: TRBJ1-2
DNA: TGTGCCAGCAGTGAGACAGGGAAGTATGGCTACACCTTC
CDR3: CASSETGKYGYTF

V: TRBV5-6
D: TRBD2
size: .
J: TRBJ2-7
DNA: TGTGCCAGCAGCACCGGACTAGCGGGAGAAATGCAGTACTTC
CDR3: CASSTGLAGEMQYF

V: TRBV28
D: TRBD1
size: .
J: TRBJ2-7
DNA: TGTGCCAGCAGTCCCCGGACAGGTGACGAGCAGTACTTC
CDR3: CASSPRTGDEQYF

V: TRBV7-8
D: .
size: .
J: TRBJ1-1
DNA: TGTGCCAGCAGCTTACATGAGGTGACCAACACTGAAGCTTTCTTT
CDR3: CASSLHEVTNTEAFF

V: TRBV5-1
D: .
size: once
J: TRBJ2-7
DNA: TGCGCCAGCAGCTCGGGACACGGAGGCTCCTACGAGCAGTACTTC
CDR3: CASSSGHGGSYEQYF

V: TRBV14
D: TRBD2
size: .
J: TRBJ2-1
DNA: TGTGCCAGCAGCCAAGATATTTTCTCGGGTTACCGAGCGGGAGCTGACAATGAGCAGTTCTTC
CDR3: CASSQDIFSGYRAGADNEQFF

V: TRBV5-1
D: .
size: .
J: TRBJ2-7
DNA: TGCGCCAGCAGCTTTGGCAGGGACTACGAGCAGTACTTC
CDR3: CASSFGRDYEQYF

V: TRBV2
D: .
size: .
J: TRBJ2-2
DNA: TGTGCCAGCAGTGAAACAGCCGGGGAGCTGTTTTTT
CDR3: CASSETAGELFF

V: TRBV2
D: TRBD1
size: .
J: TRBJ1-3
DNA: TGTGCCAGCATGAGTCCAGTGGACAGGTTCATCTCTGGAAACACCATATATTTT
CDR3: CASMSPVDRFISGNTIYF

V: TRBV5-1
D: TRBD2
size: .
J: TRBJ2-1
DNA: TGCGCCAGCAGCTCTCCGGGAGGATCGTACAATGAGCAGTTCTTC
CDR3: CASSSPGGSYNEQFF

V: TRBV4-3
D: TRBD1
size: .
J: TRBJ2-7
DNA: TGCGCCAGCAGCCCCGGGACAGGGGCCCTCGAGCAGTACTTC
CDR3: CASSPGTGALEQYF

V: TRBV28
D: .
size: .
J: TRBJ2-1
DNA: TGTGCCAGCAGTTTAGCGGGAGAGCAGTTCTTC
CDR3: CASSLAGEQFF

V: TRBV6-1
D: .
size: .
J: TRBJ1-4
DNA: TGTGCCAGCACCCCCGCACAAGCTAATGAAAAACTGTTTTTT
CDR3: CASTPAQANEKLFF

V: TRBV30
D: .
size: .
J: TRBJ2-1
DNA: TGTGCCTGGAGTGTAAGGAGGGTTGATAATGAGCAGTTCTTC
CDR3: CAWSVRRVDNEQFF

V: TRBV18
D: TRBD1
size: .
J: TRBJ1-1
DNA: TGTGCCAGCTCGCTGGACAGGGCGAACACTGAAGCTTTCTTT
CDR3: CASSLDRANTEAFF

V: TRBV19
D: .
size: few
J: TRBJ1-5
DNA: TGTGCCAGTAGTATTTCAGGGCTTAGCAATCAGCCCCAGCATTTT
CDR3: CASSISGLSNQPQHF

V: TRBV10-3
D: TRBD1
size: .
J: TRBJ1-3
DNA: TGTGCCATCAGGGGACAGGGGGTTGAAAACACCATATATTTT
CDR3: CAIRGQGVENTIYF

V: TRBV28
D: .
size: once
J: TRBJ2-5
DNA: TGTGCCACCGTACTGAACCGGGTAGGAGAGACCCAGTACTTC
CDR3: CATVLNRVGETQYF

V: TRBV30
D: TRBD1
size: .
J: TRBJ1-3
DNA: TGTGCCTGGAGTGTAAGGGACAGTGGAAACACCATATATTTT
CDR3: CAWSVRDSGNTIYF

V: TRBV5-4
D: .
size: .
J: TRBJ2-5
DNA: TGTGCCAGCAGCTTGTGGGCCGCTAAGGAGACCCAGTACTTC
CDR3: CASSLWAAKETQYF

V: TRBV4-2
D: TRBD1
size: .
J: TRBJ1-1
DNA: TGTGCCAGCAGCCAAGAGGCGACAGGGGGAAGGGAAGCTTTCTTT
CDR3: CASSQEATGGREAFF

V: TRBV18
D: .
size: .
J: TRBJ1-1
DNA: TGTGCCAGCTCACCGCGTCCAGGTATTGCCGAAGCTTTCTTT
CDR3: CASSPRPGIAEAFF

V: TRBV7-9
D: TRBD2
size: .
J: TRBJ2-2
DNA: TGTGCCAGCAGCCCAAGCGCTAGCGGGATAAAAAACGGGGAGCTGTTTTTT
CDR3: CASSPSASGIKNGELFF

V: TRBV27
D: .
size: .
J: TRBJ1-4
DNA: TGTGCCAGCAGTTTAAGGGGTACTGAAAAACTGTTTTTT
CDR3: CASSLRGTEKLFF

V: TRBV25-1
D: TRBD1
size: many
J: TRBJ2-1
DNA: TGTGCCAGTCCGAGGGGACAGGGTGGTTATGAGCAGTTCTTC
CDR3: CASPRGQGGYEQFF

V: TRBV30
D: TRBD1
size: few
J: TRBJ1-5
DNA: TGTGCCTGGAGTGCGCTGACAGGGACGAATCAGCCCCAGCATTTT
CDR3: CAWSALTGTNQPQHF

V: TRBV5-1
D: TRBD2
size: .
J: TRBJ2-7
DNA: TGCGCCAGCAGCATGACTAGCGGGACCTACGAGCAGTACTTC
CDR3: CASSMTSGTYEQYF

V: TRBV7-2
D: TRBD2
size: .
J: TRBJ2-1
DNA: TGTGCCAGCAGCCTAAGCGGGAGCTCCTACAATGAGCAGTTCTTC
CDR3: CASSLSGSSYNEQFF

V: TRBV30
D: .
size: .
J: TRBJ2-7
DNA: TGTGCCTGGAGAGACCGGGGAGGTGGCTACGAGCAGTACTTC
CDR3: CAWRDRGGGYEQYF

V: TRBV4-3
D: .
size: .
J: TRBJ2-2
DNA: TGCGCCAGCAGCCTCCTAGAAAGAGCCGGGGAGCTGTTTTTT
CDR3: CASSLLERAGELFF

V: TRBV28
D: .
size: .
J: TRBJ1-2
DNA: TGTGCCAGCAGTTTTGGACAGACTTATCGCGGCTACACCTTC
CDR3: CASSFGQTYRGYTF

V: TRBV7-2
D: .
size: .
J: TRBJ1-1
DNA: TGTGCCAGCAGCTTAGCTACCGGGAAGACTGAAGCTTTCTTT
CDR3: CASSLATGKTEAFF

V: TRBV7-2
D: .
size: .
J: TRBJ2-2
DNA: TGTGCCAGCAGCTCCGAGGGGCGGGGGAACACCGGGGAGCTGTTTTTT
CDR3: CASSSEGRGNTGELFF

V: TRBV28
D: TRBD1
size: once
J: TRBJ2-7
DNA: TGTGCCAGCAGTTTATGGGGACAGGGAGGGTACGAGCAGTACTTC
CDR3: CASSLWGQGGYEQYF

V: TRBV13
D: .
size: .
J: TRBJ2-3
DNA: TGTGCCAGCAGCTTAACAAGCACAGATACGCAGTATTTT
CDR3: CASSLTSTDTQYF

V: TRBV29-1
D: .
size: .
J: TRBJ1-2
DNA: TGCAGCGTTGAGCTGGGGCAGGGGTTTGGCTACACCTTC
CDR3: CSVELGQGFGYTF

V: TRBV5-1
D: TRBD1
size: .
J: TRBJ2-5
DNA: TGCGCCAGCAGCTTGGGATCCCAGGGGGCCCAAGAGACCCAGTACTTC
CDR3: CASSLGSQGAQETQYF

V: TRBV6-1
D: .
size: once
J: TRBJ1-4
DNA: TGTGCCAGCAGTGACTGTCAAAGTCTCCTAGTCGACAATGAAAAACTGTTTTTT
CDR3: CASSDCQSLLVDNEKLFF

V: TRBV11-3
D: .
size: .
J: TRBJ1-2
DNA: TGTGCCAGCAGCTTAGCGGACAGATCAGGCTACACCTTC
CDR3: CASSLADRSGYTF

V: TRBV14
D: .
size: .
J: TRBJ2-3
DNA: TGTGCCAGCAGCCGACTAACTAGCAGCACAGATACGCAGTATTTT
CDR3: CASSRLTSSTDTQYF

V: TRBV19
D: TRBD1
size: .
J: TRBJ2-5
DNA: TGTGCCAGTAGGGGGACAGGGCAAGAGACCCAGTACTTC
CDR3: CASRGTGQETQYF

V: TRBV10-3
D: .
size: .
J: TRBJ2-1
DNA: TGTGCCATCAGTGAGGTTAGGGAGTACGATGAGCAGTTCTTC
CDR3: CAISEVREYDEQFF